The clone carrying this TCR beta chain was observed a few times. This record belongs to a study of blood T cell repertoires in COVID-19. Study in general: Collection of acute and convalescent COVID-19 samples took place in the United States, Italy and Spain. T cells, B-cell-depleted T cells, or PBMCs provided the cDNA or gDNA that served as material.

This CDR3 region has 14 residues. Trimming removed 5 bases from V and 2 bases from J; junction bases left unmatched: 6. Germline loops: CDR1 LNHDA, CDR2 SQIVND (reference sequence). Recruited during active infection, patients (from Seattle) were subsequently followed longitudinally. The authors' processing: It was from reference gene primer amplification that nucleated cell counts were estimated. Profiled with immunoSEQ multiplex PCR; TCRdb holds only in-frame clones, not every one. The D gene and trimming were derived from the DNA, and the V and J assignments and clone size from that table. The sample includes 150,000 to 200,000 clones, about three quarters seen only once; the top ten take 12%.

The clonotype originates from an elderly woman with COVID-19, enrolled during active disease. The sequenced sample was peripheral blood. The gene calls are TRBV19 and TRBJ2-7, with 7 bases lining up with TRBD1. CDR3 protein: CASSADRNTYEQYF. CDR3 coding DNA: TGTGCCAGTAGTGCGGACAGGAACACCTACGAGCAGTACTTC.